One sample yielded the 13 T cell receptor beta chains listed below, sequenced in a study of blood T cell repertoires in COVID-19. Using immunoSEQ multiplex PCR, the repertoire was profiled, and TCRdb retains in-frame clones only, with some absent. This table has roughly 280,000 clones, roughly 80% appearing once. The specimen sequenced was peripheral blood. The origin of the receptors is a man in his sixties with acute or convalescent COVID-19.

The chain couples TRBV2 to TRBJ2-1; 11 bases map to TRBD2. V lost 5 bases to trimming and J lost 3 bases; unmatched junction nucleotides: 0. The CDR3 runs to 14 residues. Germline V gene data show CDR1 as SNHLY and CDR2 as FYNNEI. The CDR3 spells CASSTSGGYNEQFF. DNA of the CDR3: TGTGCCAGCAGTACTAGCGGGGGCTACAATGAGCAGTTCTTC.

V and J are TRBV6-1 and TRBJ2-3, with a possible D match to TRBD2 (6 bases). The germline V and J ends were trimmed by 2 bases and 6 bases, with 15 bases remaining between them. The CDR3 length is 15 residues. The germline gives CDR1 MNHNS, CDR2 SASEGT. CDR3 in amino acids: CASSELLGGTDTQYF. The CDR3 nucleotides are TGTGCCAGCAGTGAATTACTTGGGGGGACCGATACGCAGTATTTT.

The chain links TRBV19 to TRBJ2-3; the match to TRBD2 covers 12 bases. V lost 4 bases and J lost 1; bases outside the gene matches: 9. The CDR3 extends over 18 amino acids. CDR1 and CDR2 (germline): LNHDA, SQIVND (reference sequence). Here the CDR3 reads CASSTTSGGLPRTDTQYF. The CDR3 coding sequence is TGTGCCAGTAGTACGACTAGCGGGGGCCTCCCACGCACAGATACGCAGTATTTT.

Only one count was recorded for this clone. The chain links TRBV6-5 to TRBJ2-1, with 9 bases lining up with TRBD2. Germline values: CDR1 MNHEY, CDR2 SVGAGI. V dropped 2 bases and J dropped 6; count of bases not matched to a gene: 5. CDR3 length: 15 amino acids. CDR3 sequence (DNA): TGTGCCAGCAGTTACCGGACTAGCGTCAGCAATGAGCAGTTCTTC. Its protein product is CASSYRTSVSNEQFF.

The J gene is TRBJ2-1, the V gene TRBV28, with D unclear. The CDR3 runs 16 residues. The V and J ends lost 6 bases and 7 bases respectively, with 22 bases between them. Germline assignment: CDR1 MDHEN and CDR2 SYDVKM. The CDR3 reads CASSKPGLDFYNEQFF. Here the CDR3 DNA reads TGTGCCAGCAGCAAACCGGGTCTCGACTTCTATAATGAGCAGTTCTTC.

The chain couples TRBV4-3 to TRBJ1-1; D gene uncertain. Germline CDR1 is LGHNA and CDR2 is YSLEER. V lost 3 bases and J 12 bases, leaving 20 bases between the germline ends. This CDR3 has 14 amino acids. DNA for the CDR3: TGCGCCAGCAGCCAGGCCTCGTTGAGGACTGAGACTTTCTTT. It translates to CASSQASLRTETFF.

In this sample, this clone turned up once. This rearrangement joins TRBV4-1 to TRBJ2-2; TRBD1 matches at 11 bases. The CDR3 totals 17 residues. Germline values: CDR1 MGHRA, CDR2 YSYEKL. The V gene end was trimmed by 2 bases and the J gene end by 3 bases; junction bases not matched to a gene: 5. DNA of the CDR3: TGCGCCAGCAGCCAACGAGGACAGGGGGCTGACACCGGGGAGCTGTTTTTT. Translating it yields CASSQRGQGADTGELFF.

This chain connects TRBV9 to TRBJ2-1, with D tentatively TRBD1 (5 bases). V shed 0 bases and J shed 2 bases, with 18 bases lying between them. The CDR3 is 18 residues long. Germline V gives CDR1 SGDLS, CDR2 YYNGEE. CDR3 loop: CASSVGVGPPSTYNEQFF. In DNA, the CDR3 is TGTGCCAGCAGCGTAGGCGTGGGGCCCCCCTCTACCTACAATGAGCAGTTCTTC. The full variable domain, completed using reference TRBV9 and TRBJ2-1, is DSGVTQTPKHLITATGQRVTLRCSPRSGDLSVYWYQQSLDQGLQFLIQYYNGEERAKGNILERFSAQQFPDLHSELNLSSLELGDSALYFCASSVGVGPPSTYNEQFFGPGTRLTVL.

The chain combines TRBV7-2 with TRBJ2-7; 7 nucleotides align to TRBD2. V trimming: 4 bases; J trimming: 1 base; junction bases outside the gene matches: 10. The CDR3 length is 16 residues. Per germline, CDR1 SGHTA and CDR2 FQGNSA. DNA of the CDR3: TGTGCCAGCAGCTCCGGGCCGGCTAGCGGATCCTACGAGCAGTACTTC. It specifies CASSSGPASGSYEQYF.

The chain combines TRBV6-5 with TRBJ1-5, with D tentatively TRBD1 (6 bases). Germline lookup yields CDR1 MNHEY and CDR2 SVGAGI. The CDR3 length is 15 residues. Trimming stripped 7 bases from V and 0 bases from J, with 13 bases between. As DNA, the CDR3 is TGTGCCAGCATCGTCGACAGGATTAGCAATCAGCCCCAGCATTTT. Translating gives CASIVDRISNQPQHF.

CDR3 in amino acids: CASSVVGPYGYTF. The CDR3 bases are TGTGCCAGCAGCGTAGTCGGTCCATATGGCTACACCTTC. The chain links TRBV9 to TRBJ1-2; D gene unclear. The length of the CDR3 is 13 residues. Deletions cut 0 bases from V and 5 bases from J, with 8 bases between. Germline V gives CDR1 SGDLS, CDR2 YYNGEE.

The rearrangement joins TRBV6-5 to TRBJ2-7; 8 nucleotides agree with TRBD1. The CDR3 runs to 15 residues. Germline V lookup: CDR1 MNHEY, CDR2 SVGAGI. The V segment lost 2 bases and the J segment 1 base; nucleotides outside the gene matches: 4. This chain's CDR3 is CASSYLWTGSYEQYF. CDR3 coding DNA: TGTGCCAGCAGTTACCTCTGGACAGGGTCCTACGAGCAGTACTTC.

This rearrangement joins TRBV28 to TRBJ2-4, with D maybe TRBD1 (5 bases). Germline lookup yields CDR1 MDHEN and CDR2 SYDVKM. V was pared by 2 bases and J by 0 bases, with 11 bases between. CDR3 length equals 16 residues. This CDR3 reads CASSLAGLLAKNIQYF. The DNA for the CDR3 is TGTGCCAGCAGTTTAGCAGGGTTACTAGCCAAAAACATTCAGTACTTC.